This T cell receptor beta chain was obtained from a study of blood T cells in healthy people across ages. CDR1 and CDR2 from the germline V gene are SGHTA and FQGNSA. V lost 5 bases to trimming and J lost 2 bases, with 9 bases between them. The CDR3 runs to 13 residues. A J-beta primer mix and a sample-barcoded 5' primer were used in a second PCR of about 7 to 12 cycles. TCRdb processed the 5' RACE reads anew with MiXCR; each CDR3 protein has one entry. Of hundreds of thousands of distinct CDR3 sequences in the sample, approximately 51% were seen once. The extraction recovered at least 5.5 micrograms of total RNA per sample.

The sample consisted of blood. The TCR comes from a man in his sixties in good health. J is TRBJ1-2 and V is TRBV7-2, with D possibly TRBD1 on 5 matching bases. The CDR3 bases are TGTGCCAGCAGCCGACAGATGAACTATGGCTACACCTTC. Translating gives CASSRQMNYGYTF.